These 20 T cell receptor beta chains were sequenced from one sample in a study of T-cell reconstitution after alpha-beta-depleted transplantation in children. Library preparation (for TCRbeta) was performed with unique molecular identifiers. TCRdb independently ran MiXCR on the PCR reads; one entry per CDR3 protein. The sample holds tens of thousands of distinct CDR3 sequences, 40% to 45% seen once. This specimen consisted of PBMCs, mostly from graft donor cells, obtained 360 days after TCRalphabeta/CD19-depleted stem cell transplant. These receptors were collected from a male patient younger than 18 who had a stem cell transplant for acute lymphoblastic leukemia, so the T cells may come from the graft donor.

The chain employs TRBV5-4 and TRBJ2-3, with 9 positions matching TRBD2. The CDR3 extends over 16 amino acids. Germline values: CDR1 SGHNT, CDR2 YYREEE (reference sequence). V was pared by 1 base and J by 5 bases, with 8 bases of the junction left unmatched. The CDR3 nucleotides are TGTGCCAGCAGCTTGTACCCGGGACTAGCAAGAGATACGCAGTATTTT. It is translated as CASSLYPGLARDTQYF.

This chain uses TRBV27 with TRBJ2-6; D not certain. This CDR3 spans 15 amino acids. CDR1 MNHEY and CDR2 SMNVEV come from the germline V gene (reference sequence). V shed 8 bases and J shed 3 bases, with 14 bases lying between them. The CDR3 spells CASVDYFLGANVLTF. CDR3 DNA: TGTGCCAGCGTGGATTACTTTCTTGGGGCCAACGTCCTGACTTTC.

The chain uses TRBV27 and TRBJ2-7; no clear D. CDR1 is MNHEY, CDR2 SMNVEV, per germline (reference sequence). V lost 5 bases and J lost 0, with 8 bases in between. The CDR3 is made up of 13 amino acids. CDR3 DNA sequence: TGTGCCAGCAGTCCCGAAAGCTCCTACGAGCAGTACTTC. Translated: CASSPESSYEQYF.

Of note for this clonotype: The conserved final phenylalanine or tryptophan is absent from the CDR3, which likely points to a read error. This chain uses TRBV27 with TRBJ2-5; TRBD1 might be the D (5 bases). Germline V gene sequence: CDR1 MNHEY, CDR2 SMNVEV (reference sequence). V lost 10 bases to trimming and J lost 6 bases, with 12 bases between them. CDR3 length: 11 residues. The CDR3 sequence: CAMRAGKTQYS. The CDR3, as DNA: TGTGCCATGCGAGCAGGGAAGACCCAGTACTCC.

J is TRBJ1-1 and V is TRBV4-1, with D perhaps TRBD1 (5 bases). The CDR3 runs 18 residues. Between the trimmed V and J ends, which lost 2 bases and 0 bases, there was a span of 19 bases. Germline CDR1 reads MGHRA; CDR2 reads YSYEKL. The CDR3: CASSQKQRVSRVNTEAFF. CDR3 in DNA: TGCGCCAGCAGCCAAAAACAGAGGGTCAGCAGGGTGAACACTGAAGCTTTCTTT.

CDR3 in amino acids: CASSVLAGVSEQYF. Here the CDR3 DNA reads TGTGCCAGCAGCGTCCTAGCGGGAGTTAGCGAGCAGTACTTC. The chain carries TRBV7-2 and TRBJ2-7; TRBD2 matches at 10 bases. The junction had 7 bases not matched to a gene; V was cut back by 5 bases and J by 6 bases. CDR3 length: 14 residues. The germline gives CDR1 SGHTA, CDR2 FQGNSA.

V is TRBV25-1 and J is TRBJ2-7, with D possibly being TRBD2 (5 bases). Germline V gene data show CDR1 as MGHDK and CDR2 as SYGVNS. CDR3 length: 14 amino acids. V was pared by 10 bases and J by 3 bases, with 19 bases between. CDR3 in DNA: TGTGCCACCGGGCGGGCCCCTCCCTACTACGAGCAGTACTTC. The encoded protein is CATGRAPPYYEQYF.

CDR3 sequence reads: CASVRRQTSYEQYF. For the CDR3, the DNA is TGTGCCAGCGTAAGGAGGCAGACCTCCTACGAGCAGTACTTC. The chain joins TRBV6-2 or TRBV6-3 to TRBJ2-7, with D tentatively TRBD2 (5 bases). Germline V gene sequence: CDR1 MNHEY, CDR2 SVGEGT. V dropped 8 bases and J dropped 0 bases, with 14 bases sitting between them. This CDR3 spans 14 amino acids.

The gene calls are TRBV20-1 and TRBJ2-1, with 8 positions matching TRBD1. The CDR3 sequence is 17 residues long. CDR1 is DFQATT, CDR2 SNEGSKA, per germline (reference sequence). Trimming at V came to 0 bases and at J to 7 bases, leaving 14 bases not matched to a gene. CDR3 in DNA: TGCAGTGCTAGAGATCCCATAGGGCAGGGGGCGAATAATGAGCAGTTCTTC. It encodes CSARDPIGQGANNEQFF.

V gene TRBV5-6 combines with J gene TRBJ2-7; the D is unclear. The CDR3 loop spans 16 amino acids. The germline gives CDR1 SGHDT, CDR2 YYEEEE. Trimming cost V 1 base and J 6 bases, with 20 bases left between them. The CDR3 spells CASSLFTLPALGEQYF. The CDR3 nucleotides read TGTGCCAGCAGCTTGTTTACCCTCCCGGCCCTGGGCGAGCAGTACTTC.

This clonotype occurred a few times. The V and J genes are TRBV7-9 and TRBJ2-7, with TRBD1 matching over 9 bases. Germline trimming cut 7 bases from V and 3 bases from J; bases unmatched to any gene: 10. Germline V gene lookup returns CDR1 SEHNR and CDR2 FQNEAQ (reference sequence). This CDR3 comprises 15 residues. The DNA of the CDR3 is TGTGCCAGCACCCCCGGGACAGGGTCTCTCTACGAGCAGTACTTC. This encodes CASTPGTGSLYEQYF.

This chain uses TRBV12-3 or TRBV12-4 with TRBJ2-3; 8 bases are shared with TRBD2. Trimming took 4 bases from V and 1 from J; bases not matched to a gene: 10. The CDR3 is 17 amino acids. The CDR3 region has the DNA TGTGCCAGCAGTTCCCCCTCTCTAGCGGGCCGCACAGATACGCAGTATTTT. Its translation is CASSSPSLAGRTDTQYF.

This rearrangement joins TRBV29-1 to TRBJ2-3; D remains unclear. The V end lost 4 bases, the J end lost 1 base, and 6 bases lay between the germline ends. CDR3 length equals 12 residues. Germline V gene lookup returns CDR1 SQVTM and CDR2 ANQGSEA. CDR3 sequence: CSVVIGTDTQYF. The CDR3 nucleotides read TGCAGCGTTGTAATTGGCACAGATACGCAGTATTTT.

The chain combines TRBV29-1 with TRBJ2-5; D possibly corresponds to TRBD1 (6 bases). This CDR3 contains 13 residues. Deletions cut 6 bases from V and 2 bases from J, with 13 bases between. The germline CDR1 and CDR2 sequences are SQVTM and ANQGSEA. This chain's CDR3 is CSVTGTLQETQYF. Written as DNA, the CDR3 is TGCAGCGTCACGGGGACACTACAAGAGACCCAGTACTTC.

This chain connects TRBV12-3 or TRBV12-4 to TRBJ2-7; D might be TRBD1 or TRBD2, each matching 5 bases. The CDR3 spans 13 residues. Trimming cost V 3 bases and J 5 bases, with 11 bases left between them. The CDR3 is CASSLGRVNEQYF. The CDR3 DNA is TGTGCCAGCAGTTTGGGGCGGGTCAACGAGCAGTACTTC.

V usage is TRBV5-6 and J usage is TRBJ2-5, with TRBD2 matching 8 bases. Germline V lookup: CDR1 SGHDT, CDR2 YYEEEE. There are 14 residues in the CDR3. The V segment lost 2 bases and the J segment 7 bases; nucleotides outside the gene matches: 7. CDR3 region: CASSFGSGSVTQYF. The CDR3 DNA reads TGTGCCAGCAGCTTTGGGAGCGGGAGTGTGACCCAGTACTTC.

J is TRBJ1-1 and V is TRBV3-1; TRBD1 might be the D (6 bases). Germline V gene data show CDR1 as LGHDT and CDR2 as YNNKEL (reference sequence). V dropped 8 bases and J dropped 2 bases, with 15 bases sitting between them. The CDR3 has 14 residues. The CDR3 DNA reads TGTGCCAGCTCACCAAGCAGGGGAAACACTGAAGCTTTCTTT. Translation: CASSPSRGNTEAFF.

This clonotype has more than one count but fewer than ten. This sequence joins TRBV7-9 and TRBJ1-1; 7 bases match TRBD1. Unmatched junction bases numbered 8, after V lost 3 bases and J lost 7 bases. The CDR3 consists of 14 residues. Per the germline V gene, CDR1 is SEHNR and CDR2 is FQNEAQ (reference sequence). As DNA, the CDR3 is TGTGCCAGCAGCTTCCCGGGACAGAAGTTTGAAGCTTTCTTT. This codes for CASSFPGQKFEAFF.

This clonotype is a singleton in its sample. The chain uses TRBV12-3 or TRBV12-4 and TRBJ2-7; D not resolved. The germline V and J ends were trimmed by 3 bases and 6 bases, with 6 bases remaining between them. The CDR3 is 11 amino acids. This CDR3 reads CASSFEREQYF. The CDR3, as DNA: TGTGCCAGCAGTTTTGAACGCGAGCAGTACTTC.

The rearrangement joins TRBV3-1 to TRBJ2-3, with 7 bases that match TRBD2. Germline V gene sequence: CDR1 LGHDT, CDR2 YNNKEL (reference sequence). The length of the CDR3 is 15 residues. V shed 4 bases and J 4 bases; nucleotides not matched to a gene: 8. The CDR3 here is CASSPLTSTADTQYF. CDR3 DNA: TGTGCCAGCAGCCCGTTGACTAGCACAGCAGATACGCAGTATTTT.